These T cell receptor beta chains were read from a single sample in a study of cytomegalovirus exposure and HLA in healthy donors. The table came from immunoSEQ multiplex PCR; TCRdb's copy has only in-frame clones and leaves some out. The table lists some 92,000 clones, approximately 80% of them singletons. The sample comprised PBMCs. Receptor source: a young man in good health and CMV-seronegative. The CDR3 runs from the conserved cysteine through the conserved F or W. A D gene is named only where the DNA matches it firmly. Some rows mark clone size as missing; the rest say once, few, many or name a class of expanded clone.

clone_size	d_call	v_call	cdr3_aa
NA	NA	TRBV29-1	CSVDKNTEAFF
NA	TRBD1	TRBV5-8	CASSLVGTGPGNTIYF
NA	NA	TRBV7-3	CASSPSWGLATEAFF
NA	TRBD1	TRBV7-8	CASSFSQTGGRTGNTIYF
NA	TRBD1	TRBV2	CASSEVRDSYSNQPQHF
NA	TRBD1	TRBV6-5	CASRLRDRGSYEQYF
few	TRBD2	TRBV5-1	CASSRKITGTSGGFTYEQYF
NA	TRBD2	TRBV14	CASSQGGLAWGTQYF
NA	NA	TRBV7-9	CASSLTDANYGYTF
few	TRBD1	TRBV5-4	CASSTPGQGNTEAFF
NA	TRBD1	TRBV7-9	CASSFRQGRTDEQFF
NA	TRBD1	TRBV9	CASSARTGSRNEKLFF
NA	NA	TRBV5-1	CASSLEGGELFF
NA	TRBD2	TRBV18	CASSLTTSGGTSYEQYF
NA	NA	TRBV7-2	CASSPRQAGNYGYTF
NA	TRBD1	TRBV11-3	CASSQGQGNYEQYF